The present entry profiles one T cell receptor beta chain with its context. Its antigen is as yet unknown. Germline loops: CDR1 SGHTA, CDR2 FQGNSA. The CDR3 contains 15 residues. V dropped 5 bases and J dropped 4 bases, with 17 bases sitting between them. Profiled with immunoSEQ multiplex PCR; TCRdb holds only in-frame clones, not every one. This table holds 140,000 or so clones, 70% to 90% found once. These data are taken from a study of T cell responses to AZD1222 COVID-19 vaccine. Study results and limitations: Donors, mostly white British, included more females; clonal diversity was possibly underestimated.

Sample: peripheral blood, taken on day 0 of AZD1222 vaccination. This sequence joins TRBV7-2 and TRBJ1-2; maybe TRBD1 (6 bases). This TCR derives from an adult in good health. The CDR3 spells CASSPGRGGSYGYTF. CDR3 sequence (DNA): TGTGCCAGCAGCCCCGGCAGGGGAGGTAGCTATGGCTACACCTTC.